This section outlines one T cell receptor beta chain sequence together with its context. This specimen belongs to a study of blood T cell repertoires in COVID-19. The overall study: Italy, Spain and the United States were the sources of the convalescent and acute COVID-19 samples. In each case, the material was cDNA or gDNA derived from T cells, B-cell-depleted T cells, or PBMCs.

Original methodology: By means of reference gene primer amplification, nucleated cell counts were estimated. Using immunoSEQ multiplex PCR, the repertoire was profiled, and TCRdb retains in-frame clones only, with some absent. V and J calls and clone size are given by that table; D and trimming were obtained from the DNA. The sample yields 140,000 or so clones, 80% to 90% seen once. The germline gives CDR1 SGHTA, CDR2 FQGNSA. V lost 5 bases to trimming and J lost 7 bases; unmatched junction nucleotides: 3. This CDR3 spans 14 amino acids. The rearrangement uses TRBV7-2 and TRBJ2-1; 12 bases agree with TRBD2. This TCR was sampled from a man aged 55-75 years with active or convalescent COVID-19. The sequenced sample was peripheral blood. Here the CDR3 DNA reads TGTGCCAGCAGCGGACTAGCGGGATTTAATGAGCAGTTCTTC. Translated: CASSGLAGFNEQFF.